This T cell receptor (beta chain) was documented in a study of blood T cell repertoires in COVID-19. Study information: Acute and convalescent COVID-19 samples came from the United States, Italy and Spain. Nucleic acid was either cDNA or gDNA, and it came from T cells, B-cell-depleted T cells, or PBMCs.

In regard to this clone: One end of the junction is discordant with germline, which a read error may explain.

Germline V gene lookup returns CDR1 SSHAT and CDR2 FNYEAQ (reference sequence). The CDR3 sequence is 18 residues long. Authors' methods: For nucleated cells, counts were estimated from reference gene primer amplification. Profiling relied on immunoSEQ multiplex PCR, and the TCRdb table lists in-frame clones only, not all of them. For V, J and clone size, that table is used; D and trimming come from the DNA. The sample contains 90,000 to 100,000 clones, over 75% of which appear only once. The source of this sequence is a man between 60 and 75 years old with acute or convalescent COVID-19. Sequencing was done on a sample of peripheral blood. The chain has TRBV7-7 and TRBJ2-2; TRBD2 aligns across 13 bases. The CDR3 reads CASSLLFGLAGVDGELFF. The CDR3 DNA reads TGTGCTAGCAGCTTGCTATTCGGACTAGCGGGGGTTGACGGGGAGCTGTTTTTT.